The 9 T cell receptor beta chains below were found in one sample sequenced in a study of spatial heterogeneity in lung cancer. The time point is: sample taken at primary tumor resection. Whole RNA came from tumor, nontumor lung or frozen PBMC and was sequenced without being sorted. A single record per CDR3 protein comes from TCRdb applying MiXCR to the 5' RACE reads. This sample has 26,000 or so distinct CDR3 sequences, with roughly 8.4% found just once. The sample in question was PBMCs, obtained at surgery. The receptor source for this set is a female donor with early-stage non-small cell lung cancer.

This clonotype has ten or more counts. The chain carries TRBV6-5 and TRBJ2-5; D is possibly TRBD2 (5 bases). The length of the CDR3 is 14 residues. The ends were cut back, 1 base at V and 5 bases at J, with 11 bases in the middle. CDR1 is MNHEY, CDR2 SVGAGI, per germline. CDR3 DNA sequence: TGTGCCAGCAGTTACTTAATGGGAGCTGAGACCCAGTACTTC. Translating gives CASSYLMGAETQYF.

The rearrangement links TRBV19 to TRBJ2-1, with 8 bases identical to TRBD2. The CDR3 covers 15 residues. Trimming at V came to 3 bases and at J to 5 bases, leaving 6 bases not matched to a gene. Germline V gene data show CDR1 as LNHDA and CDR2 as SQIVND (reference sequence). The CDR3: CASSISSGRHNEQFF. CDR3 coding DNA: TGTGCCAGTAGTATTTCTAGCGGGCGACACAATGAGCAGTTCTTC.

The gene calls are TRBV19 and TRBJ2-3, with TRBD1 matching over 8 bases. V lost 3 bases and J lost 0; bases outside the gene matches: 2. The CDR3 has 15 amino acids. Germline loops: CDR1 LNHDA, CDR2 SQIVND (reference sequence). As DNA, the CDR3 is TGTGCCAGTAGTATGGGGACAGGTAGCACAGATACGCAGTATTTT. Its translation: CASSMGTGSTDTQYF.

The rearrangement joins TRBV11-3 to TRBJ2-2, with D unresolved. This CDR3 is built from 12 residues. The germline V gene encodes CDR1 SGHNT and CDR2 YENEEA. V was trimmed by 1 base and J by 5 bases, leaving 2 bases between them. The CDR3 is CASSLGTGELFF. The CDR3 DNA follows: TGTGCCAGCAGCTTAGGAACCGGGGAGCTGTTTTTT.

This clonotype was seen many times. The rearrangement links TRBV3-1 to TRBJ2-1, with TRBD2 as a possible D gene (5 bases). The CDR3 spans 15 residues. Germline V gives CDR1 LGHDT, CDR2 YNNKEL (reference sequence). Trimming stripped 0 bases from V and 9 bases from J, with 15 bases between. The CDR3, as DNA: TGTGCCAGCAGCCAAGATTGGACGCGAGGAGGTGAGCAGTTCTTC. It encodes CASSQDWTRGGEQFF.

This clonotype was seen a few times. The chain carries TRBV6-5 and TRBJ1-4, with D perhaps TRBD1 (6 bases). Germline V gene lookup returns CDR1 MNHEY and CDR2 SVGAGI. The V gene lost 7 bases and the J gene lost 8 bases, with 17 bases spanning the gap. CDR3 size: 14 residues. The CDR3 region is CASTRGGPYEKLFF. DNA for the CDR3: TGTGCCAGCACTAGGGGGGGCCCCTACGAAAAACTGTTTTTT.

Many counts were recorded for this clonotype. The V gene is TRBV7-8, the J gene TRBJ1-2; 7 bases are a match to TRBD1. Per the germline V gene, CDR1 is SGHVS and CDR2 is FQNEAQ. The J segment lost 7 bases and the V segment lost 7 bases, leaving 12 bases of the junction unmatched. The CDR3 totals 14 residues. CDR3 loop: CASTIGGGQRGYTF. CDR3 nucleotide sequence: TGTGCCAGCACCATAGGAGGGGGCCAGCGTGGCTACACCTTC.

This clonotype was recorded at least ten times. The chain carries TRBV6-6 and TRBJ2-1; D ambiguous. Trimming stripped 6 bases from V and 2 bases from J, with 5 bases between. CDR1 and CDR2 (germline): MNHNY, SVGAGI (reference sequence). The CDR3 covers 12 residues. The DNA of the CDR3 is TGTGCCAGCAGCCGTCCCTACAATGAGCAGTTCTTC. The encoded protein is CASSRPYNEQFF.

This clonotype was counted between two and nine times. Germline is not matched at one junction end, which may reflect a read error. V and J are TRBV11-2 and TRBJ2-5; a possible D gene is TRBD2 (5 bases). This CDR3 region has 14 residues. Germline values: CDR1 SGHAT, CDR2 FQNNGV. The DNA for the CDR3 is TGTGCCAGCAGTTTAGGGCGGGCCCAAGAGACCCAGTACTTC. Residues: CASSLGRAQETQYF.